These 30 T cell receptor beta chains originate from one sample sequenced in a study of breast tumors, draining lymph nodes, adjacent tissues. Axillary draining lymph nodes of breast cancer patients supplied the node samples. Each CDR3 protein gets one entry after TCRdb re-called the multiplex PCR reads with MiXCR. The profile shows approximately 210,000 distinct CDR3 sequences, less than 40% of them singletons. Specimen: axillary lymph node tissue. The receptors originated from a female donor with breast cancer. Some clones in this sample may be carry-over from other donors' samples.

The table lists this clonotype with many counts. This sequence joins TRBV28 and TRBJ2-7, with D unresolved. The CDR3 loop spans 13 amino acids. V lost 10 bases and J 2 bases, leaving 15 bases between the germline ends. Germline V gene lookup returns CDR1 MDHEN and CDR2 SYDVKM. This chain's CDR3 is CATQGHVTYEQYF. In nucleotides, the CDR3 is TGTGCCACCCAAGGCCACGTCACCTACGAGCAGTACTTC.

This clonotype was observed at least ten times. The chain links TRBV7-6 to TRBJ2-7; D ambiguous. CDR3 length: 12 amino acids. CDR1 is SGHVS, CDR2 FNYEAQ, per germline. V lost 2 bases to trimming and J lost 9 bases, with 11 bases between them. CDR3 residues: CASSLWRYGQYF. The CDR3 DNA is TGTGCCAGCAGCTTATGGCGGTATGGGCAGTACTTC.

Regarding this clonotype: A junction boundary mismatches the germline segment, possibly from a read error. CDR3 in DNA: TGCAGTGCTAGAGATCCTCGTTCAGCGGCAGGAGATGCGCAGTATTTT. It translates to CSARDPRSAAGDAQYF. The chain recombines TRBV20-1 with TRBJ2-3; maybe TRBD2 (5 bases). The CDR3 is made up of 16 amino acids. Germline V gives CDR1 DFQATT, CDR2 SNEGSKA (reference sequence).

This clonotype was recorded many times. The chain joins TRBV11-3 to TRBJ2-7, with a tentative D call TRBD2 (7 bases). Trimming stripped 0 bases from V and 4 bases from J, with 13 bases between. The CDR3 runs 15 residues. In germline, CDR1 is SGHNT, CDR2 YENEEA. The CDR3 sequence is CASSLEAGALYEQYF. CDR3 nucleotide sequence: TGTGCCAGCAGCTTAGAGGCGGGGGCGTTATACGAGCAGTACTTC.

In regard to this clonotype: A junction end diverges from the germline sequence, so it may reflect a read error. This CDR3 is CASSSSLGSLLHF. CDR3 nucleotide sequence: TGTGCCAGCAGTTCGTCCCTGGGGTCACTCCTCCACTTT. The rearrangement joins TRBV6-6 to TRBJ1-6; D not certain. CDR3 length: 13 residues. Germline values: CDR1 MNHNY, CDR2 SVGAGI (reference sequence).

There are a few counts of this clonotype. This rearrangement joins TRBV28 to TRBJ1-2; 7 nucleotides match TRBD1. The CDR3 contains 13 residues. CDR1 is MDHEN and CDR2 is SYDVKM in the germline V gene. J was trimmed by 3 bases and V by 7 bases; bases with no gene match: 5. CDR3 in DNA: TGTGCCAGCACTAAGGGGACAGACTATGGCTACACCTTC. Translation: CASTKGTDYGYTF.

This clonotype was seen just once. Because it lacks the conserved phenylalanine or tryptophan at the end, this CDR3 is likely a read error. This chain joins TRBV7-9 and TRBJ1-2; maybe TRBD1 (5 bases). V was shortened by 5 bases and J by 6 bases, with 16 bases between the two germline ends. Germline lookup yields CDR1 SEHNR and CDR2 FQNEAQ (reference sequence). The CDR3 spans 14 residues. CDR3: CASSQDDRGDGYTL. Here the CDR3 DNA reads TGTGCCAGCAGCCAGGACGATCGGGGGGATGGCTACACCCTC.

In the case of this clonotype: This clone may be a read error of a much larger clone one base away. This chain uses TRBV20-1 with TRBJ2-1; 8 bases map to TRBD1. Germline values: CDR1 DFQATT, CDR2 SNEGSKA (reference sequence). This CDR3 contains 14 residues. CDR3 nucleotide sequence: TGCAGCGGCCAGGGGGCGGGATTTTACACTGAGCAGTTCTTC. Translation gives CSGQGAGFYTEQFF.

This clonotype appeared many times. This rearrangement joins TRBV2 to TRBJ1-3; D is possibly TRBD1 (5 bases). V was cut by 7 bases and J by 3 bases, with 16 bases left in between. Per the germline V gene, CDR1 is SNHLY and CDR2 is FYNNEI. There are 15 residues in the CDR3. CDR3 sequence: CASKQTDAVGNTIYF. In DNA form, the CDR3 reads TGTGCCAGCAAACAGACAGATGCAGTTGGAAACACCATATATTTT.

The rearrangement uses TRBV6-5 and TRBJ1-1; no definite D call. Trimming pared 7 bases from V and 3 bases from J, leaving 6 bases between. The germline gives CDR1 MNHEY, CDR2 SVGAGI. The CDR3 contains 11 residues. Here the CDR3 reads CASTQDTEAFF. CDR3 in DNA: TGTGCCAGCACCCAGGACACTGAAGCTTTCTTT.

This clonotype was observed many times. The CDR3 region has the DNA TGTGCCTGGAATTTCGACAGGGGCTTATTCTCTGGGGCCAACGTCCTGACTTTC. Its translation: CAWNFDRGLFSGANVLTF. V and J are TRBV30 and TRBJ2-6; 8 positions agree with TRBD1. Germline lookup yields CDR1 GTSNPN and CDR2 SVGIG (reference sequence). The CDR3 is 18 residues long. Germline trimming cut 4 bases from V and 0 bases from J; bases unmatched to any gene: 11.

The J gene is TRBJ2-2, the V gene TRBV19; 10 positions match TRBD1. CDR1 is LNHDA and CDR2 is SQIVND in the germline V gene (reference sequence). Trimming removed 3 bases from V and 0 bases from J; junction bases left unmatched: 7. The CDR3 totals 18 residues. CDR3 sequence reads: CASSMGSGTGANTGELFF. The CDR3, as DNA: TGTGCCAGTAGTATGGGTTCCGGGACAGGGGCGAACACCGGGGAGCTGTTTTTT.

Ten or more counts support this clonotype. This rearrangement joins TRBV19 to TRBJ2-5; perhaps D is TRBD1 or TRBD2 (5 bases each). This CDR3 has 14 amino acids. Trimming stripped 4 bases from V and 5 bases from J, with 14 bases between. Germline V gene lookup returns CDR1 LNHDA and CDR2 SQIVND (reference sequence). The chain's CDR3 is CASSTGQVGETQYF. The CDR3, as DNA: TGTGCCAGTAGTACGGGGCAAGTGGGGGAGACCCAGTACTTC.

This clonotype was counted once. This chain connects TRBV11-3 to TRBJ2-7; D tentatively fits TRBD1 or TRBD2 (5 bases each). There are 15 residues in the CDR3. In germline, CDR1 is SGHNT, CDR2 YENEEA. The DNA of the CDR3 is TGTGCTAGCCAAGAACAAGGGGAAACGGGGTACGAGCAGTACTTC. Protein product: CASQEQGETGYEQYF. The full variable domain, rest sourced from reference TRBV11-3 and TRBJ2-7, is EAGVVQSPRYKIIEKKQPVAFWCNPISGHNTLYWYLQNLGQGPELLIRYENEEAVDDSQLPKDRFSAERLKGVDSTLKIQPAELGDSAVYLCASQEQGETGYEQYFGPGTRLTVT.

About this clonotype itself: The CDR3 does not end in the conserved phenylalanine or tryptophan, so this is likely a read error. In DNA form, the CDR3 reads TGTGCCAGCAGCCCCGGGCTAGCGGTCTACAATGAGCAGTTCCTC. It translates to CASSPGLAVYNEQFL. The chain joins TRBV5-1 to TRBJ2-1; 7 bases are shared with TRBD2. Germline CDR1 is SGHRS and CDR2 is YFSETQ. The CDR3 totals 15 residues.

The sample holds many counts of this clonotype. CDR3 region: CSATGQGATYNSPLHF. The CDR3 DNA is TGCAGTGCTACAGGACAGGGGGCTACCTATAATTCACCCCTCCACTTT. The gene calls are TRBV20-1 and TRBJ1-6; 11 bases line up with TRBD1. The CDR3 is 16 amino acids. V trimming: 4 bases; J trimming: 2 bases; junction bases outside the gene matches: 4. CDR1 is DFQATT and CDR2 is SNEGSKA in the germline V gene (reference sequence).

This clonotype was recorded at least ten times. This chain connects TRBV5-1 to TRBJ2-2; no clear D gene. Germline CDR1 reads SGHRS; CDR2 reads YFSETQ. With 3 bases removed from V and 6 bases from J, the gap between germline ends came to 9 bases. The CDR3 totals 13 residues. CDR3 protein: CASSSQFPGELFF. CDR3 nucleotides: TGCGCCAGCAGCTCCCAATTCCCCGGGGAGCTGTTTTTT. The full variable domain, its missing parts supplied by reference TRBV5-1 and TRBJ2-2, is KAGVTQTPRYLIKTRGQQVTLSCSPISGHRSVSWYQQTPGQGLQFLFEYFSETQRNKGNFPGRFSGRQFSNSRSEMNVSTLELGDSALYLCASSSQFPGELFFGEGSRLTVL.

This clonotype was found many times. The rearrangement uses TRBV6-5 and TRBJ1-2, with a possible D match to TRBD1 (6 bases). This CDR3 spans 16 amino acids. With 8 bases removed from V and 0 bases from J, the gap between germline ends came to 19 bases. CDR1 and CDR2 from the germline V gene are MNHEY and SVGAGI. CDR3 in DNA: TGTGCCAGCCTACTCAAGGGGGGACCTTCTAACTATGGCTACACCTTC. It encodes CASLLKGGPSNYGYTF.

On this clonotype: The limits of the CDR3 on the DNA are not certain, so only TCRdb's listed CDR3 is given. This chain joins TRBV29-1 and TRBJ2-2; the table's D gene call, TRBD1, was not cross checked with the DNA. The germline CDR1 and CDR2 sequences are SQVTM and ANQGSEA. The CDR3 length is 15 residues, termini included. CDR3 sequence reads: CSVADSLQYFGELFF.

CDR3 coding DNA: TGTGCCACCAGCAGAGTACGGTGGGGGGCCGGTAATGAAAAACTGTTTTTT. This gives the protein CATSRVRWGAGNEKLFF. The rearrangement uses TRBV15 and TRBJ1-4, with TRBD1 as a possible D gene (6 bases). The V end lost 1 base, the J end lost 4 bases, and 16 bases lay between the germline ends. The CDR3 totals 17 residues. Germline V gene sequence: CDR1 LNHNV, CDR2 YYDKDF (reference sequence).

This clonotype was found many times. This chain connects TRBV7-9 to TRBJ2-7; D is ambiguous. The V and J ends lost 3 bases and 4 bases respectively, with 7 bases between them. The CDR3 has 12 amino acids. Germline CDR1 SEHNR, CDR2 FQNEAQ (reference sequence). Written as DNA, the CDR3 is TGTGCCAGCAGCTTGAACAATTACGAGCAGTACTTC. Translated, it gives CASSLNNYEQYF.

This clonotype was seen a handful of times. It may be a read error: a sequence one base away is much more abundant. This chain links TRBV20-1 with TRBJ2-5, with TRBD1 as a possible D gene (6 bases). The CDR3 extends over 15 amino acids. Germline V CDR1 and CDR2: DFQATT, SNEGSKA (reference sequence). The V gene lost 1 base and the J gene lost 4 bases, with 16 bases spanning the gap. CDR3 DNA: TGCAGTGCTAGAGTCGACAGGCCGGTCCCAGAGACCCAGTACTTC. This gives the protein CSARVDRPVPETQYF.

The table lists this clonotype with many counts. This chain joins TRBV11-1 and TRBJ2-1; 8 nucleotides align to TRBD1. The CDR3 is made up of 15 amino acids. Trimming removed 3 bases from V and 2 bases from J; junction bases left unmatched: 3. Germline CDR1 is SGHAT and CDR2 is FQDESV (reference sequence). The CDR3 coding sequence is TGTGCCAGCAGCTTGGGCAGGGGGCCCTACAATGAGCAGTTCTTC. Encoded protein: CASSLGRGPYNEQFF.

There are many counts of this clonotype. The chain carries TRBV5-8 and TRBJ2-3, with D possibly TRBD1 on 6 matching bases. Germline V gene lookup returns CDR1 SGHTS and CDR2 YDEGEE. V was shortened by 4 bases and J by 0 bases, with 15 bases between the two germline ends. There are 16 residues in the CDR3. This chain's CDR3 is CASSPLGGPSTDTQYF. The CDR3 DNA sequence: TGTGCCAGCAGCCCCCTAGGGGGACCCAGCACAGATACGCAGTATTTT. The full variable domain, in which reference TRBV5-8 and TRBJ2-3 provide the parts outside the CDR3, is EAGVTQSPTHLIKTRGQQATLRCSPISGHTSVYWYQQALGLGLQFLLWYDEGEERNRGNFPPRFSGRQFPNYSSELNVNALELEDSALYLCASSPLGGPSTDTQYFGPGTRLTVL.

This chain uses TRBV6-5 with TRBJ2-7, with 11 nucleotides matching TRBD1. Germline lookup yields CDR1 MNHEY and CDR2 SVGAGI. With V trimmed by 5 bases and J by 6 bases, 9 bases remained unmatched. This CDR3 is 15 amino acids long. The CDR3 loop is CASSHGDRGFREQYF. The CDR3 bases are TGTGCCAGCAGTCACGGGGACAGGGGGTTTCGCGAGCAGTACTTC.

This clonotype was counted ten times or more. The rearrangement uses TRBV5-1 and TRBJ2-3, with 8 bases that match TRBD2. J was trimmed by 4 bases and V by 1 base; bases with no gene match: 8. There are 16 residues in the CDR3. CDR1 SGHRS and CDR2 YFSETQ come from the germline V gene. The CDR3 sequence: CASSLYSGRMSDTQYF. Here the CDR3 DNA reads TGCGCCAGCAGCTTGTACAGCGGGAGAATGTCAGATACGCAGTATTTT.

This clonotype was observed at least ten times. The V and J genes are TRBV6-1 and TRBJ2-7, with a weak D call TRBD1 (6 bases). The CDR3 is 12 residues long. Germline V CDR1 and CDR2: MNHNS, SASEGT. V lost 6 bases to trimming and J lost 3 bases, with 9 bases between them. The CDR3 sequence is CASRQGSYEQYF. CDR3 bases: TGTGCCAGCAGACAGGGTAGCTACGAGCAGTACTTC.

This clonotype has ten or more counts. This CDR3 reads CASSSRGLGERANEQFF. For the CDR3, the DNA is TGCGCCAGCAGCTCGCGGGGATTGGGGGAGAGGGCTAATGAGCAGTTCTTC. The V call is TRBV5-1, the J call TRBJ2-1, with D possibly TRBD2 on 6 matching bases. The CDR3 has 17 amino acids. Trimming removed 3 bases at V and 7 bases at J, with 23 bases between. Germline CDR1 SGHRS, CDR2 YFSETQ.

The chain couples TRBV7-9 to TRBJ2-5; 7 bases line up with TRBD1. V lost 0 bases, J lost 4 bases, and 14 bases stayed unmatched. Germline CDR1 SEHNR, CDR2 FQNEAQ (reference sequence). This CDR3 region has 18 residues. As DNA, the CDR3 is TGTGCCAGCAGCTTAGCGGTGACGCAACAGGGGAGAGGAGAGACCCAGTACTTC. It is translated as CASSLAVTQQGRGETQYF.

This clonotype appeared many times. V is TRBV24-1 and J is TRBJ2-3; D gene unclear. The V gene lost 12 bases and the J gene lost 2 bases, with 14 bases spanning the gap. From germline, CDR1 is KGHDR and CDR2 SFDVKD. This CDR3 region has 13 residues. CDR3 loop: CAADSSHTDTQYF. The CDR3, as DNA: TGTGCCGCAGACTCATCCCACACAGATACGCAGTATTTT.